This entry lists 13 T cell receptor beta chains sequenced from one sample in a study of CD8+CD57+ T cells in acquired aplastic anemia. The use of genomic DNA as template underpinned the TCR beta VDJ and CDR3 profiling. A single record per CDR3 protein comes from TCRdb applying MiXCR to the reads. This repertoire shows 50,000 to 65,000 distinct CDR3 sequences, about 50% found once; its top ten account for 2.5%. Source material: sorted CD4+, CD8+, or CD8+CD57+ T cells (not recorded which) from PBMCs. These receptors all come from a human donor in good health, serving as a control.

This clonotype appeared a single time. The chain recombines TRBV12-5 with TRBJ2-3, with 8 bases identical to TRBD2. Germline V gives CDR1 LGHNT, CDR2 FRNRAP. This CDR3 has 16 residues. Trimming cost V 2 bases and J 2 bases; bases outside gene matches: 6. The CDR3: CASGLRGGRYTDTQYF. CDR3 nucleotide sequence: TGTGCTAGTGGTTTGCGGGGGGGGAGATACACAGATACGCAGTATTTT.

CDR3 region: CASSISLAGGKYF. The DNA for the CDR3 is TGTGCCAGCAGCATCTCTCTAGCGGGGGGGAAGTACTTC. The chain employs TRBV7-6 and TRBJ2-5, with 12 nucleotides matching TRBD2. With V trimmed by 5 bases and J by 12 bases, 7 bases remained unmatched. The CDR3 has 13 residues. Germline lookup yields CDR1 SGHVS and CDR2 FNYEAQ.

This chain connects TRBV9 to TRBJ2-7; TRBD2 matches at 12 bases. This CDR3 spans 15 amino acids. The V gene end was trimmed by 4 bases and the J gene end by 3 bases; junction bases not matched to a gene: 5. Germline-derived CDR1 and CDR2 are SGDLS and YYNGEE. The CDR3 coding sequence is TGTGCCAGCAGCCCCTTGGGACTAGCGGGCTACGAGCAGTACTTC. This sequence encodes CASSPLGLAGYEQYF.

This clonotype was counted many times. The chain couples TRBV6-1 to TRBJ1-2, with D perhaps TRBD1 (6 bases). V gave up 0 bases and J gave up 1 base, with 15 bases separating them. Per germline, CDR1 MNHNS and CDR2 SASEGT. This CDR3 spans 17 amino acids. The CDR3 is CASSEALGGQINYGYTF. CDR3 sequence (DNA): TGTGCCAGCAGTGAAGCGCTGGGGGGGCAGATTAACTATGGCTACACCTTC.

This chain uses TRBV20-1 with TRBJ1-2; D is perhaps TRBD1 (5 bases). Between the trimmed V and J ends, which lost 5 bases and 3 bases, there was a span of 13 bases. Germline-derived CDR1 and CDR2 are DFQATT and SNEGSKA (reference sequence). This CDR3 spans 13 amino acids. DNA of the CDR3: TGCAGTGCTCCGCCGGGGGGGGACTATGGCTACACCTTC. This sequence encodes CSAPPGGDYGYTF.

This clonotype was seen at least ten times. V and J are TRBV11-3 and TRBJ1-1, with D perhaps matching TRBD1 (6 bases). Germline V lookup: CDR1 SGHNT, CDR2 YENEEA. The CDR3 totals 15 residues. V was shortened by 5 bases and J by 3 bases, with 16 bases between the two germline ends. In DNA form, the CDR3 reads TGTGCCAGCAGCACCGAGGGGGGGCGGGACACTGAAGCTTTCTTT. Translated, it gives CASSTEGGRDTEAFF.

Notes on this clonotype: One junction end does not reproduce the germline sequence, and a read error may be involved. The V gene is TRBV2, the J gene TRBJ1-5, with D possibly being TRBD1 (5 bases). The CDR3 totals 15 residues. Germline CDR1 SNHLY, CDR2 FYNNEI. Here the CDR3 reads CASGEAGYSNQPQYF. DNA for the CDR3: TGTGCCAGCGGTGAAGCAGGGTATAGCAATCAGCCCCAGTACTTT.

The V and J genes are TRBV10-3 and TRBJ1-3; no firm D call. Between the trimmed V and J ends, which lost 4 bases and 2 bases, there was a span of 6 bases. Germline assignment: CDR1 ENHRY and CDR2 SYGVKD. The CDR3 has 13 residues. The CDR3 nucleotides read TGTGCCATCAGTGGGACGGCTGGAAACACCATATATTTT. Protein sequence: CAISGTAGNTIYF.

The J gene is TRBJ2-7, the V gene TRBV19; 11 bases agree with TRBD1. With 7 bases clipped from V and 3 bases from J, the junction kept 8 bases outside the gene matches. This CDR3 has 15 residues. The V gene's germline CDR1 is LNHDA and CDR2 SQIVND (reference sequence). The CDR3 DNA is TGTGCCAGTACCGCAACCGGGACAGGGGGCTACGAGCAGTACTTC. It specifies CASTATGTGGYEQYF.

The rearrangement links TRBV29-1 to TRBJ1-2, with a weak D call TRBD1 (5 bases). The V end was cut by 4 bases, the J end by 12 bases, with 15 bases between. The CDR3 contains 11 residues. Germline V gene lookup returns CDR1 SQVTM and CDR2 ANQGSEA. The CDR3 here is CSVVGADRHTF. The CDR3 DNA sequence: TGCAGCGTTGTCGGGGCCGACCGCCACACCTTC.

This clonotype was seen at least ten times. V usage is TRBV4-1 and J usage is TRBJ2-3; 9 positions match TRBD1. The CDR3 contains 15 residues. With 3 bases clipped from V and 4 bases from J, the junction kept 5 bases outside the gene matches. The germline gives CDR1 MGHRA, CDR2 YSYEKL. The CDR3 spells CASSHWDRDADTQYF. As DNA, the CDR3 is TGCGCCAGCAGCCACTGGGACAGGGACGCAGATACGCAGTATTTT.

Remarks on this clonotype: One junction end disagrees with the germline gene, perhaps due to a read error. The chain employs TRBV20-1 and TRBJ1-2; the D is unclear. CDR1 is DFQATT and CDR2 is SNEGSKA in the germline V gene (reference sequence). This CDR3 spans 13 amino acids. In DNA, the CDR3 is TGCAGTACCCGAAGAGACGGCCTCTATGGCCACACCTTC. Its translation: CSTRRDGLYGHTF.

To note about this clonotype: Just one base apart from a much larger clone, this may be a read error. This chain links TRBV6-1 with TRBJ2-7, with 7 nucleotides matching TRBD1. The CDR3 has 14 amino acids. CDR1 MNHNS and CDR2 SASEGT come from the germline V gene. Trimming at V came to 6 bases and at J to 2 bases, leaving 7 bases not matched to a gene. The CDR3 sequence is CASRFDRAPYEQYF. Here the CDR3 DNA reads TGTGCCAGCAGATTCGACAGGGCGCCCTACGAGCAGTACTTC.